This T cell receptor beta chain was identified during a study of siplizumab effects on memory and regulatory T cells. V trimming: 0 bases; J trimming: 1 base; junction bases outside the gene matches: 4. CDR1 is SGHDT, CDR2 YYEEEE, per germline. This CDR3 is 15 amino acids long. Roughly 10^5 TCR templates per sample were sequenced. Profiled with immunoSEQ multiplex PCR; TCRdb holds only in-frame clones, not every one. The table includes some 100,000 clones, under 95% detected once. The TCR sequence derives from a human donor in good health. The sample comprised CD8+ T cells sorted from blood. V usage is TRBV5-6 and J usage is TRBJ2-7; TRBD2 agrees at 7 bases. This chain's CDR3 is CASSLAGGGSYEQYF. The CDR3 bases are TGTGCCAGCAGCTTGGCCGGGGGAGGGTCCTACGAGCAGTACTTC.